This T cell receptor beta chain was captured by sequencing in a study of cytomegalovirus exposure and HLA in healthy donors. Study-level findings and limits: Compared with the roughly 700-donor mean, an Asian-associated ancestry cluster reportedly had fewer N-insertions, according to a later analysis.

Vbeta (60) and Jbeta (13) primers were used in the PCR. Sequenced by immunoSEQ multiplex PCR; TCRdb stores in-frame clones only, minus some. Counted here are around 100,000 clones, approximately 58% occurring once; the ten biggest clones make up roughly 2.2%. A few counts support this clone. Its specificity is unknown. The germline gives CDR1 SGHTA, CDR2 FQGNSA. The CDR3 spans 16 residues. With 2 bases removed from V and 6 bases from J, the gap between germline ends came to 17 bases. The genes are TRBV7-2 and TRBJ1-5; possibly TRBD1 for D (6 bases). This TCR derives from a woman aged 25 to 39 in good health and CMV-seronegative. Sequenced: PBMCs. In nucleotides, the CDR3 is TGTGCCAGCAGCTTAAACCAATTGGGGGCCGGTCAGCCCCAGCATTTT. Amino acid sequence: CASSLNQLGAGQPQHF.